The 10 T cell receptor beta chains presented below share a single source sample, sequenced in a study of cytomegalovirus exposure and HLA in healthy donors. PCR primers comprised 60 Vbeta and 13 Jbeta primers. Using immunoSEQ multiplex PCR, the repertoire was profiled, and TCRdb retains in-frame clones only, with some absent. The sample lists about 99,000 clones; under 80% were seen once. The sequencing input was PBMCs. These receptors all stem from a young woman in good health and CMV-seropositive.

The chain is built from TRBV27 and TRBJ2-5; 9 positions agree with TRBD1. V lost 6 bases and J lost 5; bases outside the gene matches: 13. Germline CDR1 reads MNHEY; CDR2 reads SMNVEV (reference sequence). The CDR3 totals 16 residues. In DNA form, the CDR3 reads TGTGCCAGCAGGCCTAACAGGGGGCGAAGGATGGAGACCCAGTACTTC. It encodes CASRPNRGRRMETQYF.

The V call is TRBV2, the J call TRBJ2-1; 7 nucleotides line up with TRBD2. The germline V gene encodes CDR1 SNHLY and CDR2 FYNNEI. J lost 12 bases, V lost 2 bases, and 4 bases had no gene match. The CDR3 contains 12 residues. The CDR3 nucleotides are TGTGCCAGCAGTGAACGGCGGGAGTGGCAGTTCTTC. It codes for CASSERREWQFF.

This clone is a singleton in its sample. The V call is TRBV6-6, the J call TRBJ2-7; TRBD2 might be the D (5 bases). The CDR3 spans 13 residues. V was clipped by 2 bases and J by 5 bases, with 10 bases between them. CDR1 is MNHNY and CDR2 is SVGAGI in the germline V gene (reference sequence). CDR3 sequence (DNA): TGTGCCAGCAGTTACAGGGAGCTCCACGAGCAGTACTTC. Protein product: CASSYRELHEQYF.

The chain couples TRBV5-4 to TRBJ1-5; 9 positions match TRBD1. This CDR3 comprises 17 residues. With 1 base clipped from V and 6 bases from J, the junction kept 11 bases outside the gene matches. CDR1 SGHNT and CDR2 YYREEE come from the germline V gene (reference sequence). This CDR3 reads CASSLLRTGGAGQPQHF. As DNA, the CDR3 is TGTGCCAGCAGCTTGTTGCGTACAGGGGGCGCGGGTCAGCCCCAGCATTTT.

The V call is TRBV4-2, the J call TRBJ2-2; D possibly corresponds to TRBD2 (6 bases). Between the trimmed V and J ends, which lost 0 bases and 1 base, there was a span of 12 bases. The CDR3 sequence is 17 residues long. Germline V lookup: CDR1 LGHNA, CDR2 YNFKEQ. The CDR3 region is CASSQDNEGLNTGELFF. DNA for the CDR3: TGTGCCAGCAGCCAAGATAATGAGGGACTGAACACCGGGGAGCTGTTTTTT.

The chain couples TRBV28 to TRBJ1-1; 11 nucleotides align to TRBD1. V was clipped by 3 bases and J by 10 bases; unmatched bases: 1. In germline, CDR1 is MDHEN, CDR2 SYDVKM. The CDR3 has 12 amino acids. The CDR3 spells CASSFGTGGAFF. In DNA form, the CDR3 reads TGTGCCAGCAGTTTTGGGACAGGGGGAGCTTTCTTT.

The chain combines TRBV4-1 with TRBJ1-5; maybe TRBD1 (5 bases). CDR3 length: 20 residues. The V gene's germline CDR1 is MGHRA and CDR2 YSYEKL. V lost 0 bases, J lost 0 bases, and 21 bases lay in between. The CDR3: CASSQDRSRDPFFSNQPQHF. The CDR3 DNA reads TGCGCCAGCAGCCAAGATAGGAGCAGGGATCCATTCTTTAGCAATCAGCCCCAGCATTTT.

The sample holds a few counts of this clone. The chain has TRBV7-9 and TRBJ1-5; 7 bases fit TRBD1. The length of the CDR3 is 17 residues. The V segment lost 5 bases and the J segment 2 bases; nucleotides outside the gene matches: 12. Germline CDR1 and CDR2: SEHNR and FQNEAQ (reference sequence). This CDR3 is CASSHMEGQGGNQPQHF. Here the CDR3 DNA reads TGTGCCAGCAGCCATATGGAGGGGCAGGGGGGCAATCAGCCCCAGCATTTT.

The chain recombines TRBV9 with TRBJ2-7; perhaps TRBD1 as D (5 bases). V was clipped by 0 bases and J by 6 bases, with 10 bases between them. This CDR3 contains 13 residues. CDR1 is SGDLS and CDR2 is YYNGEE in the germline V gene. Here the CDR3 DNA reads TGTGCCAGCAGCGTAGAGTGGGGCAGCGAGCAGTACTTC. It is translated as CASSVEWGSEQYF.

This sequence joins TRBV5-4 and TRBJ2-3; D remains unclear. Trimming shortened V by 0 bases and J by 6 bases, and 5 bases separated the two germline ends. The CDR3 covers 12 residues. CDR1 is SGHNT and CDR2 is YYREEE in the germline V gene (reference sequence). Here the CDR3 reads CASSLDYDTQYF. CDR3 sequence (DNA): TGTGCCAGCAGCTTGGACTATGATACGCAGTATTTT.